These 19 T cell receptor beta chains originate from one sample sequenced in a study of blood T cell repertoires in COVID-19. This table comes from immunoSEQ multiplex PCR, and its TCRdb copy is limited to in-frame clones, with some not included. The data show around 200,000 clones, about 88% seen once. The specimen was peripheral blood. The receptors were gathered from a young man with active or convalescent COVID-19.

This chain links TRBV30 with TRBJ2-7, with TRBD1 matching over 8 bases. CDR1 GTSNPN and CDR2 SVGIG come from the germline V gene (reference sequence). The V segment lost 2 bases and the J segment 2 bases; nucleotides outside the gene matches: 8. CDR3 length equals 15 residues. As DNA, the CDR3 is TGTGCCTGGAGTCAAGGAACAGGGGGTCCCTACGAGCAGTACTTC. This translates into CAWSQGTGGPYEQYF.

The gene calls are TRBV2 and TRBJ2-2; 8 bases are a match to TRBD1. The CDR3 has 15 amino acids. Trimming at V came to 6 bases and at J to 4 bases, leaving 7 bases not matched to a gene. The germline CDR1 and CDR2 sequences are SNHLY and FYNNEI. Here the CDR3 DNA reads TGTGCCAGCAGAAGACAGGGGATTACCACCGGGGAGCTGTTTTTT. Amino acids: CASRRQGITTGELFF.

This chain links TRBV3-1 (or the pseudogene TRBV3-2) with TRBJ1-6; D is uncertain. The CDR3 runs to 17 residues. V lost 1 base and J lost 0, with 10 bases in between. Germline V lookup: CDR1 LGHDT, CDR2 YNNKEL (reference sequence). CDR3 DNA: TGTGCCAGCAGCCAAGTCCAGGTGAGCTCCTATAATTCACCCCTCCACTTT. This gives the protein CASSQVQVSSYNSPLHF.

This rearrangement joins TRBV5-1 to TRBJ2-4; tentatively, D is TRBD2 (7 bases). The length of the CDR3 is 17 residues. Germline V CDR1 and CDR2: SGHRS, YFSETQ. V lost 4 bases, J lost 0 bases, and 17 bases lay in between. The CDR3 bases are TGCGCCAGCAGCCCGCGGGGAGGGACACTAGCCAAAAACATTCAGTACTTC. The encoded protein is CASSPRGGTLAKNIQYF.

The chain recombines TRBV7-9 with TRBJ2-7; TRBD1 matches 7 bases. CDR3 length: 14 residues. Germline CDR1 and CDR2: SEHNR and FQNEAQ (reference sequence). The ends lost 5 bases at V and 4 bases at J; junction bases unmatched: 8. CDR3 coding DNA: TGTGCCAGCAGCCCCAGGACAGGAGTATACGAGCAGTACTTC. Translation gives CASSPRTGVYEQYF.

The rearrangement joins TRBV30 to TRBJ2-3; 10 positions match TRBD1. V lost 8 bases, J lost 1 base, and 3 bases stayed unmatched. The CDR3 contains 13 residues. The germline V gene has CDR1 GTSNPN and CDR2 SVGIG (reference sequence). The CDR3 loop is CARGTGGTDTQYF. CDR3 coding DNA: TGTGCCCGAGGGACAGGGGGCACAGATACGCAGTATTTT.

The CDR3 DNA is TGCGCCAGCAGCCAGCTAACTAGTGGGTCAGATACGCAGTATTTT. Amino acids: CASSQLTSGSDTQYF. The J gene is TRBJ2-3, the V gene TRBV4-3, with D possibly being TRBD2 (5 bases). CDR1 is LGHNA, CDR2 YSLEER, per germline. The CDR3 consists of 15 residues. V lost 3 bases to trimming and J lost 4 bases, with 14 bases between them.

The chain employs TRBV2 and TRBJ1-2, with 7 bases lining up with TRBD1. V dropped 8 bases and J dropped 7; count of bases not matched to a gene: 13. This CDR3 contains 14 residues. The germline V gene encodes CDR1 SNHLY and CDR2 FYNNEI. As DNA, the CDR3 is TGTGCCAGCCTAACTGACAGGGATTTAGGTGGCTACACCTTC. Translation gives CASLTDRDLGGYTF.

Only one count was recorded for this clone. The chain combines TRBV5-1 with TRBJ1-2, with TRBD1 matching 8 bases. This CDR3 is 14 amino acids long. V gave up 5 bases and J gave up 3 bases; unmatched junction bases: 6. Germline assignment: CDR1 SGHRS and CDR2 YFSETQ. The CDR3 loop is CASRPQTGDYGYTF. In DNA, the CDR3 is TGCGCCAGCAGACCTCAGACAGGGGACTATGGCTACACCTTC.

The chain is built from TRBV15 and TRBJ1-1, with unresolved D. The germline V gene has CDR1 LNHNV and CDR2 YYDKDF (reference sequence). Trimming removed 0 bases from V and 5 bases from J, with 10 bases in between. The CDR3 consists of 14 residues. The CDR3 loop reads CATSREGRRTEAFF. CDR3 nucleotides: TGTGCCACCAGCAGAGAGGGTCGGAGAACTGAAGCTTTCTTT.

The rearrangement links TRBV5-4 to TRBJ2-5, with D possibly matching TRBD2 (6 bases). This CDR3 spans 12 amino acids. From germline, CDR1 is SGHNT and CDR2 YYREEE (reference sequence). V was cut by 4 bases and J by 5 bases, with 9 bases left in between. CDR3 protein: CASSRERETQYF. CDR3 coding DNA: TGTGCCAGCAGCCGGGAGAGGGAGACCCAGTACTTC.

CDR3 in amino acids: CASSLQGSEQFF. CDR3 in DNA: TGCGCCAGCAGCTTACAGGGGTCTGAGCAGTTCTTC. The chain combines TRBV5-1 with TRBJ2-1, with 7 nucleotides matching TRBD1. CDR3 length: 12 amino acids. J was trimmed by 9 bases and V by 2 bases; bases with no gene match: 2. Germline V gene data show CDR1 as SGHRS and CDR2 as YFSETQ.

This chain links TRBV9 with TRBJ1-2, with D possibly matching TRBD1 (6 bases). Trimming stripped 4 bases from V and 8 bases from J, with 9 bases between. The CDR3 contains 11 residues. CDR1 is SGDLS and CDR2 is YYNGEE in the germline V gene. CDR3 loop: CASSTGIGYTF. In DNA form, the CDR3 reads TGTGCCAGCAGCACAGGGATCGGCTACACCTTC. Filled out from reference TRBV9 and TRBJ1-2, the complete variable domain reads DSGVTQTPKHLITATGQRVTLRCSPRSGDLSVYWYQQSLDQGLQFLIQYYNGEERAKGNILERFSAQQFPDLHSELNLSSLELGDSALYFCASSTGIGYTFGSGTRLTVV.

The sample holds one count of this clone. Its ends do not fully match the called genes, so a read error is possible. The CDR3 loop reads CAWSGTGPHF. The DNA for the CDR3 is TGTGCCTGGTCCGGGACAGGCCCACATTTT. The V and J genes are TRBV30 and TRBJ2-3; 8 bases map to TRBD1. In germline, CDR1 is GTSNPN, CDR2 SVGIG (reference sequence). The CDR3 runs to 10 residues.

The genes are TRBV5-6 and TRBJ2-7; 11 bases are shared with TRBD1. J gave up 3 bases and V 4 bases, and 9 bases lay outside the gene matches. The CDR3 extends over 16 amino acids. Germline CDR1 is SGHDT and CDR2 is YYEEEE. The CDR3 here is CASSPRGGTGGYEQYF. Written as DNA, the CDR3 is TGTGCCAGCAGCCCGAGGGGCGGGACAGGGGGCTACGAGCAGTACTTC.

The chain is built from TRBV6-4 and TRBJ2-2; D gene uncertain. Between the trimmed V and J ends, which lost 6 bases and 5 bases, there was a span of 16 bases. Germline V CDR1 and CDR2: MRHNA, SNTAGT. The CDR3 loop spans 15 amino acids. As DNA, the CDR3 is TGTGCCAGCAGCGAGACGTGGGCTCGGACCGGGGAGCTGTTTTTT. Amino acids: CASSETWARTGELFF.

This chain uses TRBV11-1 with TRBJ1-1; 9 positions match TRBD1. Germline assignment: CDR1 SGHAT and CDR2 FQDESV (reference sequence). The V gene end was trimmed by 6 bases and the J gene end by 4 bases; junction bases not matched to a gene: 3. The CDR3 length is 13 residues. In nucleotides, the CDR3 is TGTGCCAGCAGGATGACAGGGGGCACTGAAGCTTTCTTT. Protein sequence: CASRMTGGTEAFF.

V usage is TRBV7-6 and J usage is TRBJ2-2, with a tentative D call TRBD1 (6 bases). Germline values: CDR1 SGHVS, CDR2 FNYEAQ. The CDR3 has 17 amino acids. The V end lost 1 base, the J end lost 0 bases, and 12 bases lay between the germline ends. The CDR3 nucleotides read TGTGCCAGCAGCTTAGGGGGTGGACAGTCGAACACCGGGGAGCTGTTTTTT. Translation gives CASSLGGGQSNTGELFF.

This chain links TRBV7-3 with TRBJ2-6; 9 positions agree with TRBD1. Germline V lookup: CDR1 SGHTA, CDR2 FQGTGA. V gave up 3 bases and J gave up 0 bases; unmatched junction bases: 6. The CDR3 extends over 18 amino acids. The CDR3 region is CASSLTGTGNSGANVLTF. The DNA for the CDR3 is TGTGCCAGCAGCTTGACCGGGACAGGGAACTCTGGGGCCAACGTCCTGACTTTC.